This TCR beta chain was sequenced for a study of cytomegalovirus exposure and HLA in healthy donors. Overall study findings and caveats: Most TCR sequences were uncommon, yet certain public TCRs appeared in many donors. In a later analysis, first-cohort TCR clusters were found to tend to co-occur in the 90 to 150 validation repertoires. TCR beta chains numbering more than 150 were designated cytomegalovirus-associated.

Of note for this clone: Its antigen is still unknown.

Assay: immunoSEQ multiplex PCR; the TCRdb copy retains only in-frame clones and omits some. This table has 150,000 to 200,000 clones, about 96% appearing once. After removal of 6 bases from V and 1 base from J, the junction contained 9 bases not matched to a gene. Germline loops: CDR1 MNHEY, CDR2 SMNVEV (reference sequence). The CDR3 runs 18 residues. Material: PBMCs. This sequence originates from a woman aged 18-29 years in good health and CMV-seronegative. V usage is TRBV27 and J usage is TRBJ2-1; 13 bases are a match to TRBD2. CDR3 residues: CASRATSGGALSYNEQFF. The CDR3 bases are TGTGCCAGCAGAGCCACTAGCGGGGGGGCCTTGTCCTACAATGAGCAGTTCTTC.